This note documents a single T cell receptor beta chain sequence. There are 16 residues in the CDR3. Per the germline V gene, CDR1 is LNHDA and CDR2 is SQIVND (reference sequence). Trimming shortened V by 3 bases and J by 2 bases, and 15 bases separated the two germline ends. The entry originates in a study of blood T cell repertoires in COVID-19. At the level of the study: Samples came from the United States, Italy and Spain, spanning acute and convalescent COVID-19. PBMCs, B-cell-depleted T cells, or T cells provided the cDNA or gDNA that made up the material.

Methods used by the authors: It was from reference gene primer amplification that nucleated cell counts were estimated. The method was immunoSEQ multiplex PCR; TCRdb's version includes in-frame clones alone and lacks a portion of them. That table furnishes V, J and clone size, whereas the DNA furnished D and trimming. The sample contains approximately 320,000 clones, over 85% of which appear only once. Seattle patients were enrolled during active infection and followed longitudinally. The sequence was obtained from a woman in her twenties or thirties with COVID-19, enrolled during active disease. The V and J genes are TRBV19 and TRBJ2-3; maybe TRBD2 (7 bases). The source material was peripheral blood. For the CDR3, the DNA is TGTGCCAGTAGTATTTATCGGGGGGCAGTCACAGATACGCAGTATTTT. Translation gives CASSIYRGAVTDTQYF.